This T cell receptor (beta chain) was identified during a study of graft-versus-host responses after intestinal transplantation (dated by TCRdb to the early 2020s). Concerning the study at large: Multivisceral, liver-intestinal, or isolated intestinal transplants were received by the recipients. To identify alloreactive clones, pre-transplant mixed lymphocyte reaction products were sequenced and then compared with unstimulated pre-transplant donor and recipient T cells. Of the approximately 24 intestinal transplant recipients enrolled in the cohort, one of whom was a retransplant, 3 patients without pretransplant specimens were excluded. Samples from a few later patients were sequenced in-house on an Illumina MiSeq with MiXCR processing rather than by the commercial service. After intestinal transplantation, graft-versus-host and host-versus-graft alloreactive T cell clones in the graft, circulation and bone marrow were tracked using bulk TCR-beta CDR3 sequencing. A peak of at least 4% donor T cells among recipient peripheral blood mononuclear cells was the definition used for donor T cell macrochimerism. Every recipient was given anti-thymocyte globulin induction, followed by roughly 3 years of maintenance tacrolimus and steroids.

Library creation used the immunoSEQ multiplex PCR assay. For most patients, genomic DNA was subjected to high-throughput TCR-beta CDR3 sequencing by Adaptive Biotechnologies. From the authors' description of their analysis: TCR sequencing data were retrieved from Adaptive's ImmunoSEQ software for 15 to 20 patients, whereas three other patients were processed with MiXCR and VDJtools. CDR3 nucleotide sequences shared between donor and recipient were removed because the origin of such sequences could not be assigned. To count as alloreactive, a clone needed at least 2-fold expansion over unstimulated cells and a minimum CFSE-low frequency of 0.002% (template counts) or 0.001% (read counts). Clones detected in sequenced pre-transplant spleen, lymph node, or MLR CFSE-low populations of the donor or recipient were defined as mappable. Cumulative frequency of alloreactive clones was calculated as a percentage of all sequences weighted by copy number. TCRdb mirrors the immuneACCESS table, restricted to in-frame sequences. Some clones are absent from its copies; in checked studies, under half trace to an unresolved V gene, and the reason for the others is unknown. Clone size and the V and J calls come from that table; the DNA yielded D and trimming. The sample contains almost 70,000 clones, roughly 92% of them found a single time. About 6.9% of the sample comes from the top ten.

In regard to this clone: Its antigen is unknown. No quality values exist for individual bases; no much larger clone is one base distant.

After transplant, bone marrow was aspirated from the posterior iliac crest or from another site chosen by the physician. The study at large found these results: In the allografts of patients with donor T cell macrochimerism, GvH to HvG T cell clonal ratios were high. GvH clones were detected in recipient bone marrow, and some of these GvH clones were observed earlier in ileal mucosa or blood, consistent with an intestinal mucosal origin. Conclusions were limited by the relatively low number and heterogeneity of intestinal transplant patients. Early after transplant, declines in HvG clones were associated with peak levels of circulating GvH clones.

The CDR3, cysteine through phenylalanine, is 13 amino acids long. CDR3 DNA only is kept here, 39 bases in frame from base 1. V is pared back by 7 bases and J by 3 bases, with 12 bases lying between the germline termini. The germline V gene specifies SGHDT as CDR1 and YYEEEE as CDR2. The chain joins TRBV5-6 to TRBJ2-3; the D gene lacks a confident call. The material sequenced was bone marrow, taken around 720 days after intestinal transplantation. The receptor's source is a human patient who received an intestinal transplant, so some T cells may come from the graft donor. DNA sequence: TGTGCCAGCTTTGGTTGGCGGACAGATACGCAGTATTTT. Its translation is CASFGWRTDTQYF.